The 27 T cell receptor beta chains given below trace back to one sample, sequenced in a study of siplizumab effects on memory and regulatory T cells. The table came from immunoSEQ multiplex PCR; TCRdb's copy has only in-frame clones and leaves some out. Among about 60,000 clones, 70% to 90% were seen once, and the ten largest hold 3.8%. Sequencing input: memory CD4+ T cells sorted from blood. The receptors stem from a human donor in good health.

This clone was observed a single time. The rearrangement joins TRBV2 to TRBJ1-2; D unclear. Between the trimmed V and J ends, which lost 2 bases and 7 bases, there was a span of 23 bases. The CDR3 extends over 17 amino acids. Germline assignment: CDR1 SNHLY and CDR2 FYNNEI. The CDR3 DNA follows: TGTGCCAGCAGTGAATCCTCGGACCGGGTCCTAAGCGGTGGCTACACCTTC. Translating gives CASSESSDRVLSGGYTF.

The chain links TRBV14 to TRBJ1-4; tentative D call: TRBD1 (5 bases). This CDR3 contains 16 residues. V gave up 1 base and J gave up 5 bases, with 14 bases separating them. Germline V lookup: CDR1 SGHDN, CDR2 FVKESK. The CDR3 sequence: CASSQVWGHPNEKLFF. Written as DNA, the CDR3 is TGTGCCAGCAGCCAAGTCTGGGGCCATCCGAATGAAAAACTGTTTTTT.

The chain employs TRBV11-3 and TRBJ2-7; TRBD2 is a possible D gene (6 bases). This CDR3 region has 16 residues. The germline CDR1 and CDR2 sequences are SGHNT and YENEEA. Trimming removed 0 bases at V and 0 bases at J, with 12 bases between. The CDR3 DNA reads TGTGCCAGCAGCTTAGACTACGGGAGACCCTCCTACGAGCAGTACTTC. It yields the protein CASSLDYGRPSYEQYF.

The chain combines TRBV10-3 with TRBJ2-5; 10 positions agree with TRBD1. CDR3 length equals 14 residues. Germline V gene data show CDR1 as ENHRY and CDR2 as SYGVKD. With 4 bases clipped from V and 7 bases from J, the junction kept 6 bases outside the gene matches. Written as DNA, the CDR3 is TGTGCCATCAGTGCAGGGACAGGGGCCGGGACCCAGTACTTC. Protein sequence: CAISAGTGAGTQYF.

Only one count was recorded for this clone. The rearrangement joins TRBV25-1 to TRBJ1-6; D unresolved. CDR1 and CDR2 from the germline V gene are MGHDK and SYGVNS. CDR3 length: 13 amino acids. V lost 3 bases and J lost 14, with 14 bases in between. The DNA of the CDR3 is TGTGCCAGCAGTGACCCCTCCTATAGTTCCCTCCACTTT. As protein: CASSDPSYSSLHF.

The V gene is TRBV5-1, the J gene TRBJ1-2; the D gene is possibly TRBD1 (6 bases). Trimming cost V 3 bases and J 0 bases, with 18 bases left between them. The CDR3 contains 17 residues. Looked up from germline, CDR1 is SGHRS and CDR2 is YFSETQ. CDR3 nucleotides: TGCGCCAGCAGCTGGGGGCCCCCGGGGACTGCTAACTATGGCTACACCTTC. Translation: CASSWGPPGTANYGYTF.

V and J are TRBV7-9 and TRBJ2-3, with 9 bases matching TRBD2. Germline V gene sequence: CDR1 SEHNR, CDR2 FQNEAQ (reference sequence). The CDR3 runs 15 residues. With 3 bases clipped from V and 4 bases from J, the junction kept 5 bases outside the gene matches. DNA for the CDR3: TGTGCCAGCAGCTTTAGCGGGAGTTTTCCAGATACGCAGTATTTT. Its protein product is CASSFSGSFPDTQYF. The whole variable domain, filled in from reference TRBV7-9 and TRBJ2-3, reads DTGVSQNPRHKITKRGQNVTFRCDPISEHNRLYWYRQTLGQGPEFLTYFQNEAQLEKSRLLSDRFSAERPKGSFSTLEIQRTEQGDSAMYLCASSFSGSFPDTQYFGPGTRLTVL.

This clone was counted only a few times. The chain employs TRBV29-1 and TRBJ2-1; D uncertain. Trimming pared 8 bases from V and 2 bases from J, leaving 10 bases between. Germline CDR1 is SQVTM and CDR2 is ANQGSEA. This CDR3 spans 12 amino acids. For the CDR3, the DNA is TGCAGCACACATGGACCCTACAATGAGCAGTTCTTC. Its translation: CSTHGPYNEQFF.

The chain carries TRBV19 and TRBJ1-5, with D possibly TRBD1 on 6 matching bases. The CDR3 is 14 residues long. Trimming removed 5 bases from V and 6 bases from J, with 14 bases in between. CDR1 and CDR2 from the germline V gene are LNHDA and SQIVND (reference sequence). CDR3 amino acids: CASSVRTGSQPQHF. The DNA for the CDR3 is TGTGCCAGTAGTGTCCGCACAGGGAGTCAGCCCCAGCATTTT.

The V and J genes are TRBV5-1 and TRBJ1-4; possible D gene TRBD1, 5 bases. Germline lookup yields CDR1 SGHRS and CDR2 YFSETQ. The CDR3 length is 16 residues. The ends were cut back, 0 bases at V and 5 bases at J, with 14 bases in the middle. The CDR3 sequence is CASSLGVARGNEKLFF. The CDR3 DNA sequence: TGCGCCAGCAGCTTGGGCGTCGCAAGGGGCAATGAAAAACTGTTTTTT.

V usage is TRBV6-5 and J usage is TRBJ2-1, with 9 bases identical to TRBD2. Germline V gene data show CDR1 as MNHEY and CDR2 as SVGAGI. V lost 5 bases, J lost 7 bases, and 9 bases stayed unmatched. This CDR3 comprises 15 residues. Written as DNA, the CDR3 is TGTGCCAGCAGTAAAGAGCGGGGGGTGGGGAATGAGCAGTTCTTC. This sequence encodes CASSKERGVGNEQFF.

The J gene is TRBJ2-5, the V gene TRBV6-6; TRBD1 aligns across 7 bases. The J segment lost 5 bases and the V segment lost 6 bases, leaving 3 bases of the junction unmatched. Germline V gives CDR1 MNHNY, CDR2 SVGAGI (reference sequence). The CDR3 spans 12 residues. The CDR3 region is CASRMTGETQYF. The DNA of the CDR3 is TGTGCCAGCAGGATGACAGGGGAGACCCAGTACTTC.

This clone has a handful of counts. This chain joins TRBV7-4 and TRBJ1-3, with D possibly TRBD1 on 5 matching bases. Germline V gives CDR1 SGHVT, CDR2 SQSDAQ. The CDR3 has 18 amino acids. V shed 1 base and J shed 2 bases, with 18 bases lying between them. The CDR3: CASSLEVRGDLTGNTIYF. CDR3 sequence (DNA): TGTGCCAGCAGCTTAGAAGTTCGGGGGGATTTAACTGGAAACACCATATATTTT.

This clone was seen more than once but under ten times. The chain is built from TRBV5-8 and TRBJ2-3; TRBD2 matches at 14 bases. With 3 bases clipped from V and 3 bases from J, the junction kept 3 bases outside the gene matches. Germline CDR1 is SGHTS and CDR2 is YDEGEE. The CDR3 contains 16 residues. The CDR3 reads CASSSGTSGSTDTQYF. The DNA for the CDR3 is TGTGCCAGCAGCTCGGGGACTAGCGGGAGTACAGATACGCAGTATTTT.

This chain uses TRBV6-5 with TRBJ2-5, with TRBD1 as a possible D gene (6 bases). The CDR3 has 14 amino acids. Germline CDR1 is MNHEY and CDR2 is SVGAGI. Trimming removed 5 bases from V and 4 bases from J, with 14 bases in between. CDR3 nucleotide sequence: TGTGCCAGCAGTACGGGGCAGGGGCGAGAGACCCAGTACTTC. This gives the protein CASSTGQGRETQYF.

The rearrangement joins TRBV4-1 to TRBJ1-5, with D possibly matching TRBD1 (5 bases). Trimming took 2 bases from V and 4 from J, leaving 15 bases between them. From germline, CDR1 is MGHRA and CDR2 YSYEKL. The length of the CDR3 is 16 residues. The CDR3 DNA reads TGCGCCAGCAGCCAACAGGCGGCAGGGTATAATCAGCCCCAGCATTTT. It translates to CASSQQAAGYNQPQHF.

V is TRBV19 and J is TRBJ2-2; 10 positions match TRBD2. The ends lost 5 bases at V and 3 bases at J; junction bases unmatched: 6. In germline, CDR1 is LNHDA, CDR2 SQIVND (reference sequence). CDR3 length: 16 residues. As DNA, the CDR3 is TGTGCCAGTAGTGTAGCGGGAGGAGATCACACCGGGGAGCTGTTTTTT. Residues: CASSVAGGDHTGELFF.

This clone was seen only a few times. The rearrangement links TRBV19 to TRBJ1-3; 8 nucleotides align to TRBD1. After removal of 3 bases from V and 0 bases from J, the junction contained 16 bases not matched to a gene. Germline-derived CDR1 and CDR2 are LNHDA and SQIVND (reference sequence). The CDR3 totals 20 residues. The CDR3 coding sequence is TGTGCCAGTAGTATGTTGCGGACAGGGAGGCAGTTGGGCTCTGGAAACACCATATATTTT. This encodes CASSMLRTGRQLGSGNTIYF.

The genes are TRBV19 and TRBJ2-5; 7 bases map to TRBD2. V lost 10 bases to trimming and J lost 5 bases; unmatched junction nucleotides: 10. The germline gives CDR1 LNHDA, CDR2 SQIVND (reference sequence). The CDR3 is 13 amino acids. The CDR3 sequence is CATLKRGGETQYF. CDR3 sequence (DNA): TGTGCCACTTTAAAGCGGGGTGGGGAGACCCAGTACTTC.

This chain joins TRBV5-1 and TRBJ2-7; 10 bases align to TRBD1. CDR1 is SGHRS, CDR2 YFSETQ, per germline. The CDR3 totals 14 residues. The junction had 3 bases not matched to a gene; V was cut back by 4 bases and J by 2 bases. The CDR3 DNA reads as TGCGCCAGCAGCGTCGGACAGGGGGCCTACGAGCAGTACTTC. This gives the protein CASSVGQGAYEQYF.

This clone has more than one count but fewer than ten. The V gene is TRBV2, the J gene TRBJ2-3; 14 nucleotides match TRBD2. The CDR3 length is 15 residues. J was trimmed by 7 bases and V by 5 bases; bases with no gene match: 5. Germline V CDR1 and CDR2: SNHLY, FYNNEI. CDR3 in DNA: TGTGCCAGCAGTCCGACTAGCGGGGGGGCAAATACGCAGTATTTT. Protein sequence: CASSPTSGGANTQYF.

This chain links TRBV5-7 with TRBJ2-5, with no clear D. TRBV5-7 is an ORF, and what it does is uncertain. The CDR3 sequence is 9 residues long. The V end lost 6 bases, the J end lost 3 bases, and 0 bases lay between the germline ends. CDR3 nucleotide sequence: TGTGCCAGCAAAGAGACCCAGTACTTC. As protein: CASKETQYF.

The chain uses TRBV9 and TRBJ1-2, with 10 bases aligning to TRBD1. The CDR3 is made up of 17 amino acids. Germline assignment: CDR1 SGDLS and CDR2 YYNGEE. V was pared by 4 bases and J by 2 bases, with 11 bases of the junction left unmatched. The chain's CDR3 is CASSPFGGTGVNYGYTF. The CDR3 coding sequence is TGTGCCAGCAGCCCCTTCGGAGGGACAGGGGTAAACTATGGCTACACCTTC.

CDR3 residues: CASSRQGLGTEAFF. Here the CDR3 DNA reads TGTGCCAGCAGCAGACAGGGGCTGGGCACTGAAGCTTTCTTT. This chain uses TRBV2 with TRBJ1-1; TRBD1 matches at 8 bases. CDR3 length equals 14 residues. Unmatched junction bases numbered 7, after V lost 6 bases and J lost 4 bases. The germline V gene encodes CDR1 SNHLY and CDR2 FYNNEI.

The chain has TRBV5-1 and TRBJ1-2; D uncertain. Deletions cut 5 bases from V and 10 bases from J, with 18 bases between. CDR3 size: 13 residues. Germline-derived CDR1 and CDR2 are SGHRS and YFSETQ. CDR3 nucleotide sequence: TGCGCCAGCAGGATCTATGACACCTTAGACTACACCTTC. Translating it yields CASRIYDTLDYTF.

The CDR3, as DNA: TGTGCCAGCTCACCACCACGGGGATCTTACAATGAGCAGTTCTTC. This translates into CASSPPRGSYNEQFF. The V and J genes are TRBV18 and TRBJ2-1, with D tentatively TRBD2 (5 bases). The CDR3 totals 15 residues. The germline gives CDR1 KGHSH, CDR2 LQKENI. Deletions cut 0 bases from V and 4 bases from J, with 10 bases between.

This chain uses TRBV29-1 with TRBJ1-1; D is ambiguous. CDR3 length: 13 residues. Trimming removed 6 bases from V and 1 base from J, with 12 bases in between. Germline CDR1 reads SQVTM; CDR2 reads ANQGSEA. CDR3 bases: TGCAGCGTGGCTATCGGACGGAACACTGAAGCTTTCTTT. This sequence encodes CSVAIGRNTEAFF.